This T cell receptor beta chain was identified in a study of cytomegalovirus exposure and HLA in healthy donors. The germline V gene has CDR1 GTSNPN and CDR2 SVGIG (reference sequence). The V end was cut by 0 bases, the J end by 1 base, with 8 bases between. The CDR3 consists of 14 residues. Primers included in the PCR were 60 Vbeta and 13 Jbeta primers. Original handling: About 10 million shared chains were among the roughly 80 million unique TCR beta chains that a later analysis counted. The data were produced by immunoSEQ multiplex PCR, yet TCRdb's version contains in-frame clones alone and is incomplete. Clone size and the V and J calls come from that table; the DNA yielded D and trimming. The sample's table shows under 100,000 clones.

The chain combines TRBV30 with TRBJ2-3, with D unclear. The receptor was isolated from a woman in her 30s in good health and CMV-seronegative. The sequencing sample was made of PBMCs. CDR3 loop: CAWSVNRGTDTQYF. The CDR3 DNA follows: TGTGCCTGGAGTGTAAACAGAGGCACAGATACGCAGTATTTT.